Listed below are T cell receptor beta chains from one sample, sequenced in a study of PD-L1 blockade in urothelial cancer. Assay: immunoSEQ multiplex PCR; the TCRdb copy retains only in-frame clones and omits some. The table includes approximately 100,000 clones, roughly nine tenths detected once. Here the sequenced sample was PBMCs, taken around atezolizumab (anti-PD-L1) treatment. Receptors originate from a woman older than 75 with urothelial cancer. Both conserved end residues are part of each CDR3. The D gene is left open where the match is weak. The size field is filled for only some rows; it gives once, few, many or a size class.

V: TRBV9; size: .; D: TRBD2; J: TRBJ2-5; CDR3: CASSAGTIPETQYF; DNA: TGTGCCAGCAGTGCCGGGACTATCCCAGAGACCCAGTACTTC
V: TRBV19; size: .; D: .; J: TRBJ1-5; CDR3: CASSIGGGRNQPQHF; DNA: TGTGCCAGTAGTATAGGGGGGGGTCGCAATCAGCCCCAGCATTTT
V: TRBV2; size: .; D: TRBD1; J: TRBJ1-5; CDR3: CASLEGTGGWEPQHF; DNA: TGTGCCAGCCTCGAAGGGACAGGGGGCTGGGAGCCCCAGCATTTT
V: TRBV28; size: once; D: .; J: TRBJ1-4; CDR3: CASRLQGLWGEKLFF; DNA: TGTGCCAGCAGACTTCAGGGCCTCTGGGGCGAAAAACTGTTTTTT
V: TRBV10-3; size: .; D: TRBD1; J: TRBJ1-1; CDR3: CATGQGAQGTEAFF; DNA: TGTGCCACTGGACAGGGGGCGCAAGGAACTGAAGCTTTCTTT
V: TRBV19; size: .; D: .; J: TRBJ2-5; CDR3: CASSREESETQYF; DNA: TGTGCCAGTAGTAGGGAGGAGTCAGAGACCCAGTACTTC
V: TRBV5-6; size: .; D: .; J: TRBJ1-5; CDR3: CASSLRQASLNQPQHF; DNA: TGTGCCAGCAGCCTTCGACAGGCATCCCTCAATCAGCCCCAGCATTTT
V: TRBV2; size: .; D: .; J: TRBJ1-5; CDR3: CASSEGPTANQPQHF; DNA: TGTGCCAGCAGTGAAGGCCCAACTGCGAATCAGCCCCAGCATTTT
V: TRBV6-1; size: .; D: TRBD1; J: TRBJ1-1; CDR3: CASSEDGTVTEAFF; DNA: TGTGCCAGCAGTGAAGATGGGACAGTCACTGAAGCTTTCTTT
V: TRBV7-6; size: .; D: .; J: TRBJ2-3; CDR3: CASSLGPGGGADTQYF; DNA: TGTGCCAGCAGCTTAGGCCCGGGGGGCGGGGCAGATACGCAGTATTTT
V: TRBV9; size: .; D: TRBD2; J: TRBJ2-3; CDR3: CASSVLAGGTSTDTQYF; DNA: TGTGCCAGCAGCGTACTAGCGGGAGGAACTAGCACAGATACGCAGTATTTT
V: TRBV29-1; size: .; D: TRBD1; J: TRBJ1-2; CDR3: CSAASVPDRVRGYTF; DNA: TGCAGCGCCGCGAGTGTCCCTGACAGGGTTCGCGGCTACACCTTC
V: TRBV7-9; size: .; D: .; J: TRBJ2-5; CDR3: CASSLSGGETQYF; DNA: TGTGCCAGCAGCTTATCAGGGGGGGAGACCCAGTACTTC
V: TRBV27; size: few; D: TRBD2; J: TRBJ2-1; CDR3: CASRRGLAGGNEQFF; DNA: TGTGCCAGCAGACGAGGACTAGCGGGAGGTAACGAGCAGTTCTTC
V: TRBV27; size: .; D: TRBD1; J: TRBJ1-1; CDR3: CASHFGTGTNTEAFF; DNA: TGTGCCAGCCACTTCGGGACAGGGACGAACACTGAAGCTTTCTTT
V: TRBV6-6; size: once; D: TRBD1; J: TRBJ1-5; CDR3: CASTPGQFQPQHF; DNA: TGTGCCAGCACCCCGGGACAGTTCCAACCCCAGCATTTT
V: TRBV21-1; size: .; D: .; J: TRBJ2-2; CDR3: CASSAGTGLKLNTGELFF; DNA: TGTGCCAGCAGCGCCGGGACAGGACTCAAATTGAACACCGGGGAGCTGTTTTTT
V: TRBV5-1; size: .; D: .; J: TRBJ1-5; CDR3: CASSLQGNQPQHF; DNA: TGCGCCAGCAGCTTACAGGGCAATCAGCCCCAGCATTTT
V: TRBV5-1; size: .; D: .; J: TRBJ2-2; CDR3: CASSPGGTNTGELFF; DNA: TGCGCCAGCAGCCCCGGGGGGACAAACACCGGGGAGCTGTTTTTT
V: TRBV5-1; size: .; D: TRBD2; J: TRBJ2-1; CDR3: CASSLASGVSYNEQFF; DNA: TGCGCCAGCAGCTTAGCTAGCGGGGTCTCCTACAATGAGCAGTTCTTC
V: TRBV7-2; size: .; D: .; J: TRBJ1-5; CDR3: CASSLGGGNQPQHF; DNA: TGTGCCAGCAGCTTAGGGGGGGGCAATCAGCCCCAGCATTTT
V: TRBV2; size: .; D: TRBD2; J: TRBJ2-7; CDR3: CASQREELYEQYF; DNA: TGTGCCAGTCAGCGGGAGGAGCTTTACGAGCAGTACTTC
V: TRBV2; size: .; D: .; J: TRBJ2-5; CDR3: CASRAAERQETQYF; DNA: TGTGCCAGCAGGGCGGCGGAGCGCCAAGAGACCCAGTACTTC
V: TRBV2; size: .; D: .; J: TRBJ2-5; CDR3: CASSESQTVPQETQYF; DNA: TGTGCCAGCAGTGAAAGTCAGACTGTCCCACAAGAGACCCAGTACTTC
V: TRBV5-1; size: .; D: TRBD1; J: TRBJ2-7; CDR3: CASSPVGTGLGEQYF; DNA: TGCGCCAGCAGCCCGGTCGGGACAGGGCTAGGCGAGCAGTACTTC
V: TRBV21-1; size: once; D: .; J: TRBJ2-7; CDR3: CASSIGGRASYEQYF; DNA: TGTGCCAGCAGCATCGGGGGGAGGGCCTCCTACGAGCAGTACTTC
V: TRBV11-3; size: .; D: .; J: TRBJ2-1; CDR3: CASSLDQVSEQFF; DNA: TGTGCCAGCAGCTTAGATCAGGTTTCTGAGCAGTTCTTC
V: TRBV9; size: .; D: TRBD2; J: TRBJ2-2; CDR3: CASSVLAEGTGELFF; DNA: TGTGCCAGCAGCGTACTAGCGGAGGGGACCGGGGAGCTGTTTTTT
V: TRBV5-8; size: .; D: .; J: TRBJ1-1; CDR3: CASSLGAHRVTEAFF; DNA: TGTGCCAGCAGCTTGGGGGCGCATCGAGTAACTGAAGCTTTCTTT
V: TRBV6-1; size: .; D: .; J: TRBJ1-3; CDR3: CASSTTRGDTIYF; DNA: TGTGCCAGCAGTACCACGCGGGGAGACACCATATATTTT
V: TRBV5-1; size: .; D: TRBD2; J: TRBJ2-3; CDR3: CASSFGTSGRATDTQYF; DNA: TGCGCCAGCAGCTTTGGGACTAGCGGGAGAGCGACAGATACGCAGTATTTT
V: TRBV18; size: .; D: .; J: TRBJ1-3; CDR3: CASSPQGISGNTIYF; DNA: TGTGCCAGCTCACCTCAGGGCATCTCTGGAAACACCATATATTTT
V: TRBV29-1; size: .; D: TRBD1; J: TRBJ2-2; CDR3: CSVDAQGFGSGELFF; DNA: TGCAGCGTTGACGCACAGGGGTTTGGTAGCGGGGAGCTGTTTTTT
V: TRBV30; size: .; D: .; J: TRBJ2-5; CDR3: CAWSMSGETQYF; DNA: TGTGCCTGGAGTATGTCGGGGGAGACCCAGTACTTC
V: TRBV28; size: .; D: TRBD1; J: TRBJ1-1; CDR3: CASSSGGLNTEAFF; DNA: TGTGCCAGCAGCTCAGGGGGCCTGAACACTGAAGCTTTCTTT
V: TRBV29-1; size: .; D: TRBD2; J: TRBJ2-3; CDR3: CSVDLAGVADTQYF; DNA: TGCAGCGTCGACTTAGCGGGAGTGGCGGATACGCAGTATTTT
V: TRBV15; size: .; D: .; J: TRBJ2-2; CDR3: CATSRSLDTGELFF; DNA: TGTGCCACCAGCAGGAGCCTAGACACCGGGGAGCTGTTTTTT
V: TRBV6-1; size: few; D: TRBD1; J: TRBJ1-1; CDR3: CASSFQGAQTEAFF; DNA: TGTGCCAGCAGCTTCCAGGGGGCGCAGACTGAAGCTTTCTTT
V: TRBV28; size: .; D: TRBD2; J: TRBJ2-3; CDR3: CATGTSKTDTQYF; DNA: TGTGCCACCGGGACTAGTAAGACAGATACGCAGTATTTT
V: TRBV9; size: .; D: .; J: TRBJ2-1; CDR3: CASSVADYYNEQFF; DNA: TGTGCCAGCAGCGTAGCTGACTATTACAATGAGCAGTTCTTC
V: TRBV6-1; size: .; D: TRBD1; J: TRBJ2-7; CDR3: CATSWGQDSYEQYF; DNA: TGTGCCACGAGCTGGGGACAGGACTCCTACGAGCAGTACTTC
V: TRBV5-4; size: .; D: .; J: TRBJ1-1; CDR3: CASTRGGAVDTEAFF; DNA: TGTGCCAGCACTCGGGGGGGGGCGGTTGACACTGAAGCTTTCTTT